This T cell receptor (beta chain) was identified during a study of radiotherapy plus CTLA-4 blockade in lung cancer. Study-level background: Around 18% of enrolled patients responded objectively, and around 30% had disease control. Whole-study findings and limits: After radiotherapy and ipilimumab, tumor-derived clones expanded in peripheral blood. Early clone dynamics of blood T cells, plus interferon-beta, reportedly predicted response best.

Assay: immunoSEQ multiplex PCR; the TCRdb copy retains only in-frame clones and omits some. The sample consists of around 49,000 clones, more than 75% of them appearing once. CTLA-4 blockade with ipilimumab, together with focal radiation, was given to patients with chemo-refractory metastatic non-small-cell lung cancer. In the case of this clone: Its antigen is as yet unknown.

The germline V gene has CDR1 MNHEY and CDR2 SMNVEV (reference sequence). The ends were cut back, 2 bases at V and 1 base at J, with 12 bases in the middle. The CDR3 runs to 15 residues. J is TRBJ2-7 and V is TRBV27, with D possibly matching TRBD2 (6 bases). The specimen was peripheral blood, collected from a patient treated with radiotherapy plus ipilimumab. The clonotype originates from a human donor with non-small cell lung cancer whose response to radiotherapy plus ipilimumab could not be evaluated. CDR3 amino acids: CASSLRGTSSYEQYF. In DNA form, the CDR3 reads TGTGCCAGCAGTTTACGGGGGACCTCATCCTACGAGCAGTACTTC.